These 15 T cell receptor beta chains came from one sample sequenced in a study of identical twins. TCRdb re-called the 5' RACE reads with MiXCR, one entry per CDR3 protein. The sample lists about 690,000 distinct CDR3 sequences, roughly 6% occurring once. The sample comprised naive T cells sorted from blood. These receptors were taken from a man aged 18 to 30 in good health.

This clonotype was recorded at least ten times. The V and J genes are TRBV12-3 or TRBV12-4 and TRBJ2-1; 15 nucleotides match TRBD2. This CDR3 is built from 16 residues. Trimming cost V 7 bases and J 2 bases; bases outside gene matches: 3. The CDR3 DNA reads TGTGCCAGCACCGGACTAGCGGGAGGGCCCTACAATGAGCAGTTCTTC. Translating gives CASTGLAGGPYNEQFF.

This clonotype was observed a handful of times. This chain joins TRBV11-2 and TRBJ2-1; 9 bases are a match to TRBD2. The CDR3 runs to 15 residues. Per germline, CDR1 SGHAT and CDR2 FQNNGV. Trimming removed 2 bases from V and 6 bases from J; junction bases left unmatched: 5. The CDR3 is CASSLLAGLPNEQFF. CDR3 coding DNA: TGTGCCAGCAGCTTACTAGCGGGATTGCCCAATGAGCAGTTCTTC.

This chain's CDR3 is CASSSPTLAVLYNEQFF. CDR3 nucleotide sequence: TGTGCCAGCAGCTCGCCCACCCTAGCGGTACTTTACAATGAGCAGTTCTTC. This chain connects TRBV7-8 to TRBJ2-1, with 7 nucleotides matching TRBD2. The germline gives CDR1 SGHVS, CDR2 FQNEAQ. Trimming removed 4 bases from V and 4 bases from J; junction bases left unmatched: 13. This CDR3 has 17 amino acids.

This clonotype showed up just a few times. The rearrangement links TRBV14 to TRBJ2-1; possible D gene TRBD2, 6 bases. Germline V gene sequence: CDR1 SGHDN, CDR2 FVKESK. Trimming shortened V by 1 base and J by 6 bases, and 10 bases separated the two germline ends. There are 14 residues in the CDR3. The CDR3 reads CASSQVLAPNEQFF. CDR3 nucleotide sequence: TGTGCCAGCAGCCAAGTACTAGCCCCCAATGAGCAGTTCTTC.

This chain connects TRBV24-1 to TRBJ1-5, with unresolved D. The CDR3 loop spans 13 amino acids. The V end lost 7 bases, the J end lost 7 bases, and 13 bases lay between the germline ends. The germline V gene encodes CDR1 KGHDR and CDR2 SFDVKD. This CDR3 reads CATRFQKVQPQHF. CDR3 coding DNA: TGTGCCACCAGATTTCAGAAGGTGCAGCCCCAGCATTTT.

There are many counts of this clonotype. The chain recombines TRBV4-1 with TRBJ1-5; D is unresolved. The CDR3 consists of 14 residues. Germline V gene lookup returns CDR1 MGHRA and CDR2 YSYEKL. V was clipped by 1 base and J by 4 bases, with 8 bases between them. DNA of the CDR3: TGCGCCAGCAGCCAAGTCCAAGGAAATCAGCCCCAGCATTTT. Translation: CASSQVQGNQPQHF.

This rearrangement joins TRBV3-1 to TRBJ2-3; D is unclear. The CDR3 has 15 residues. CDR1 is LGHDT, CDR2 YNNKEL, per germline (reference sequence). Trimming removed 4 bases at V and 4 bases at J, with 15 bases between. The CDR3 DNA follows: TGTGCCAGCAGCCTCGGACCCCCTAGGTCAGATACGCAGTATTTT. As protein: CASSLGPPRSDTQYF.

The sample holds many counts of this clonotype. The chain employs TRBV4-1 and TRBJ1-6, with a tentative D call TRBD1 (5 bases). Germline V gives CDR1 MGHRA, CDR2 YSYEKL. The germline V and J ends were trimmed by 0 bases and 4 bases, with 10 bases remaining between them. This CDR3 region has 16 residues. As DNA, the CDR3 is TGCGCCAGCAGCCAAGAGGGGCGACAGTATAATTCACCCCTCCACTTT. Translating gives CASSQEGRQYNSPLHF.

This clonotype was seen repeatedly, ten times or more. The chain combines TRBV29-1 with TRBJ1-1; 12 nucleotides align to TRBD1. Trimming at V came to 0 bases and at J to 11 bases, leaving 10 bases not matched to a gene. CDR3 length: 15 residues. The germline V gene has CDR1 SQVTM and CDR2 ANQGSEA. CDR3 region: CSVEDPGQGAVSAFF. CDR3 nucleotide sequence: TGCAGCGTTGAAGATCCGGGACAGGGGGCCGTTTCGGCTTTCTTT.

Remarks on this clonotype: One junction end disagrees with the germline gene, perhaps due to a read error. CDR3 residues: CSARVYRNLTSNEQFF. The CDR3 bases are TGCAGTGCGAGAGTTTATCGGAATCTTACGTCCAATGAGCAGTTCTTC. This rearrangement joins TRBV20-1 to TRBJ2-1; no clear D. The CDR3 runs to 16 residues. Germline V lookup: CDR1 DFQATT, CDR2 SNEGSKA (reference sequence).

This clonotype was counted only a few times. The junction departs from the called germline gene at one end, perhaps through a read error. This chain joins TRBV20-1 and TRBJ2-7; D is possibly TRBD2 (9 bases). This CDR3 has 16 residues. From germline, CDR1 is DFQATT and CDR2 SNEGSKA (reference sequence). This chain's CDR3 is CSARGQGLASSYEQYF. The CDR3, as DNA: TGCAGTGCAAGAGGACAGGGACTAGCCAGCTCCTACGAGCAGTACTTC.

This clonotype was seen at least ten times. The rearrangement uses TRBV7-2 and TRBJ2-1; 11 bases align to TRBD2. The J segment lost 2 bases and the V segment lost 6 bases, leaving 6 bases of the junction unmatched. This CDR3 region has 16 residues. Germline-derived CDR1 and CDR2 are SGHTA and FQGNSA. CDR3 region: CASSPTSGTAYNEQFF. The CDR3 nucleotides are TGTGCCAGCAGTCCGACTAGCGGGACAGCCTACAATGAGCAGTTCTTC.

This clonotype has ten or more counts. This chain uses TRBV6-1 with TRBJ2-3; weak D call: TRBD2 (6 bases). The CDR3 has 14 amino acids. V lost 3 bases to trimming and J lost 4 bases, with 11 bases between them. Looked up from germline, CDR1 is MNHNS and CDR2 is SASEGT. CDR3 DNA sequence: TGTGCCAGCAGTGACAGAGGAGGGGCAGATACGCAGTATTTT. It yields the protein CASSDRGGADTQYF.

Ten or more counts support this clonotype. CDR3 amino acids: CASSVGAGGPFEQFF. The CDR3 nucleotides read TGTGCCAGCAGCGTGGGAGCGGGAGGGCCTTTTGAGCAGTTCTTC. This chain links TRBV9 with TRBJ2-1; the match to TRBD2 covers 10 bases. V lost 2 bases and J lost 9; bases outside the gene matches: 8. The CDR3 contains 15 residues. Germline assignment: CDR1 SGDLS and CDR2 YYNGEE.

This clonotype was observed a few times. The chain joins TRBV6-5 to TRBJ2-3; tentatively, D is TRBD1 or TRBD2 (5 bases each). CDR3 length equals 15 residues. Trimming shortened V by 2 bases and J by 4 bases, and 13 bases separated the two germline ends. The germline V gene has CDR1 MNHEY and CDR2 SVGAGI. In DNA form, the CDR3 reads TGTGCCAGCAGTTACCGGGACCCGAATTCAGATACGCAGTATTTT. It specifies CASSYRDPNSDTQYF.